A single sample gave rise to the 31 T cell receptor beta chains below, sequenced in a study of PD-1 blockade in classical Hodgkin lymphoma. Relapse was seen in all patients after autologous stem cell transplantation, and brentuximab vedotin exposure was variable. This table comes from immunoSEQ multiplex PCR, and its TCRdb copy is limited to in-frame clones, with some not included. The sample records roughly 140,000 clones, just under 80% being singletons. The sequenced sample was peripheral blood mononuclear cells (PBMCs), obtained before the second cycle of nivolumab. These receptors originate from a human donor with classical Hodgkin lymphoma.

The rearrangement uses TRBV9 and TRBJ2-3; weak D call: TRBD2 (5 bases). V was clipped by 3 bases and J by 0 bases, with 17 bases between them. This CDR3 has 17 residues. CDR1 is SGDLS, CDR2 YYNGEE, per germline. The DNA for the CDR3 is TGTGCCAGCAGCGACGGACCCCGAGGGTCTAGCACAGATACGCAGTATTTT. Translated, it gives CASSDGPRGSSTDTQYF.

The genes are TRBV5-4 and TRBJ2-5, with 8 bases aligning to TRBD2. The CDR3 has 16 residues. Germline values: CDR1 SGHNT, CDR2 YYREEE (reference sequence). V lost 4 bases, J lost 2 bases, and 10 bases stayed unmatched. In DNA, the CDR3 is TGTGCCAGCAGCCTTTATATCGGCGGGGGGCAAGAGACCCAGTACTTC. As protein: CASSLYIGGGQETQYF.

The chain joins TRBV7-9 to TRBJ1-3, with D perhaps matching TRBD1 (5 bases). CDR1 and CDR2 from the germline V gene are SEHNR and FQNEAQ (reference sequence). V gave up 4 bases and J gave up 0 bases, with 7 bases separating them. CDR3 length: 14 residues. CDR3 sequence reads: CASSWGYSGNTIYF. The CDR3 bases are TGTGCCAGCAGCTGGGGGTACTCTGGAAACACCATATATTTT.

The chain couples TRBV6-4 to TRBJ2-5, with 7 nucleotides matching TRBD1. Unmatched junction bases numbered 7, after V lost 4 bases and J lost 2 bases. Germline values: CDR1 MRHNA, CDR2 SNTAGT. This CDR3 comprises 15 residues. CDR3 protein: CASSAGTAHQETQYF. The CDR3, as DNA: TGTGCCAGCAGTGCCGGGACAGCCCATCAAGAGACCCAGTACTTC.

This chain connects TRBV2 to TRBJ1-2; D unresolved. CDR1 and CDR2 (germline): SNHLY, FYNNEI. The CDR3 length is 13 residues. V dropped 1 base and J dropped 4 bases, with 7 bases sitting between them. The CDR3 loop reads CASSEDYSYGYTF. The CDR3 DNA follows: TGTGCCAGCAGTGAAGATTACAGCTATGGCTACACCTTC.

The V and J genes are TRBV6-5 and TRBJ2-3; D remains ambiguous. V gave up 2 bases and J gave up 3 bases, with 6 bases separating them. CDR1 and CDR2 from the germline V gene are MNHEY and SVGAGI. This CDR3 is 13 amino acids long. The CDR3: CASSYGVTDTQYF. CDR3 nucleotide sequence: TGTGCCAGCAGTTACGGAGTAACAGATACGCAGTATTTT.

Details on this clone: Other DNA sequences in the sample encode the same CDR3. The rearrangement links TRBV27 to TRBJ2-3; 13 bases agree with TRBD2. The CDR3 length is 18 residues. Germline lookup yields CDR1 MNHEY and CDR2 SMNVEV (reference sequence). The V segment lost 4 bases and the J segment 1 base; nucleotides outside the gene matches: 8. CDR3: CASSSPRLAGGGTDTQYF. In DNA form, the CDR3 reads TGTGCCAGCAGTTCCCCTAGACTAGCGGGAGGCGGCACAGATACGCAGTATTTT.

The chain employs TRBV27 and TRBJ1-1, with TRBD1 matching over 7 bases. J gave up 0 bases and V 8 bases, and 12 bases lay outside the gene matches. This CDR3 is 16 amino acids long. The germline CDR1 and CDR2 sequences are MNHEY and SMNVEV (reference sequence). The CDR3 sequence is CASLGQGDTMNTEAFF. The DNA of the CDR3 is TGTGCCAGCTTGGGGCAGGGGGACACCATGAACACTGAAGCTTTCTTT.

The J gene is TRBJ2-3, the V gene TRBV6-5; 8 bases line up with TRBD1. This CDR3 contains 14 residues. V lost 6 bases to trimming and J lost 3 bases; unmatched junction nucleotides: 5. CDR1 is MNHEY, CDR2 SVGAGI, per germline. Here the CDR3 reads CASSWDRRTDTQYF. CDR3 DNA sequence: TGTGCCAGCAGCTGGGACAGGAGAACAGATACGCAGTATTTT.

This rearrangement joins TRBV19 to TRBJ2-5; D might be TRBD2 (7 bases). Germline V gives CDR1 LNHDA, CDR2 SQIVND (reference sequence). The ends were cut back, 5 bases at V and 1 base at J, with 17 bases in the middle. This CDR3 is built from 16 residues. This chain's CDR3 is CASSSFLGGGQETQYF. CDR3 bases: TGTGCCAGTAGTTCTTTTCTGGGAGGGGGCCAAGAGACCCAGTACTTC.

The chain recombines TRBV7-2 with TRBJ1-2; 9 bases fit TRBD1. V dropped 2 bases and J dropped 8; count of bases not matched to a gene: 12. This CDR3 comprises 16 residues. Germline CDR1 SGHTA, CDR2 FQGNSA. CDR3 loop: CASSLNPKQGARGYTF. As DNA, the CDR3 is TGTGCCAGCAGCTTAAACCCAAAACAGGGGGCGCGCGGCTACACCTTC.

The V and J genes are TRBV7-8 and TRBJ1-6, with D possibly TRBD1 on 5 matching bases. This CDR3 has 14 residues. CDR1 and CDR2 (germline): SGHVS, FQNEAQ. With 2 bases removed from V and 9 bases from J, the gap between germline ends came to 11 bases. CDR3 region: CASSLQGWGSPLHF. CDR3 nucleotides: TGTGCCAGCAGCTTACAGGGTTGGGGTTCACCCCTCCACTTT.

CDR3 nucleotide sequence: TGTGCCTGGGACAGGGGGGGCGCAACTGGCTACACCTTC. Encoded protein: CAWDRGGATGYTF. V gene TRBV30 combines with J gene TRBJ1-2; 9 nucleotides agree with TRBD1. The length of the CDR3 is 13 residues. Germline V gene lookup returns CDR1 GTSNPN and CDR2 SVGIG (reference sequence). V dropped 5 bases and J dropped 7; count of bases not matched to a gene: 8.

The genes are TRBV4-2 and TRBJ1-2; tentative D call: TRBD1 (6 bases). The V and J ends lost 0 bases and 1 base respectively, with 15 bases between them. This CDR3 is built from 17 residues. The germline V gene encodes CDR1 LGHNA and CDR2 YNFKEQ. The CDR3 loop reads CASSQDPGQLLNYGYTF. CDR3 coding DNA: TGTGCCAGCAGCCAAGATCCTGGACAGCTACTTAACTATGGCTACACCTTC.

This sequence joins TRBV27 and TRBJ2-1, with D maybe TRBD2 (5 bases). V dropped 2 bases and J dropped 9 bases, with 11 bases sitting between them. The CDR3 runs to 13 residues. Germline V CDR1 and CDR2: MNHEY, SMNVEV (reference sequence). This CDR3 is CASSLLPGSEQFF. The CDR3 bases are TGTGCCAGCAGTTTACTCCCGGGGAGTGAGCAGTTCTTC.

The chain carries TRBV6-6 and TRBJ2-7; no clear D gene. The CDR3 totals 11 residues. Trimming took 5 bases from V and 4 from J, leaving 6 bases between them. In germline, CDR1 is MNHNY, CDR2 SVGAGI (reference sequence). In DNA form, the CDR3 reads TGTGCCAGCAGTACCGGGTACGAGCAGTACTTC. Translated, it gives CASSTGYEQYF.

V gene TRBV10-3 combines with J gene TRBJ1-5; D is unresolved. Germline V gene lookup returns CDR1 ENHRY and CDR2 SYGVKD. CDR3 length: 13 residues. V lost 0 bases to trimming and J lost 6 bases, with 6 bases between them. The CDR3 DNA sequence: TGTGCCATCAGTGAGTCGATTCCTCAGCCCCAGCATTTT. Translating it yields CAISESIPQPQHF.

The chain uses TRBV11-2 and TRBJ1-5, with a tentative D call TRBD1 (5 bases). From germline, CDR1 is SGHAT and CDR2 FQNNGV. This CDR3 region has 13 residues. V gave up 5 bases and J gave up 4 bases, with 9 bases separating them. The CDR3 region is CASSEQVNQPQHF. The CDR3, as DNA: TGTGCCAGCAGCGAACAGGTGAATCAGCCCCAGCATTTT.

The CDR3 DNA is TGTGCCAGCAGCATCCAGGTCACAGATACGCAGTATTTT. It encodes CASSIQVTDTQYF. The chain is built from TRBV11-2 and TRBJ2-3; unclear D gene. Germline V gene lookup returns CDR1 SGHAT and CDR2 FQNNGV. V was cut by 5 bases and J by 2 bases, with 8 bases left in between. The CDR3 has 13 amino acids.

This clone was detected only a few times. The chain employs TRBV6-1 and TRBJ2-3; 10 bases agree with TRBD2. This CDR3 region has 16 residues. Losses at the gene ends were 2 bases for V and 6 bases for J; bases not matched to a gene: 8. Germline V gene data show CDR1 as MNHNS and CDR2 as SASEGT. CDR3 nucleotides: TGTGCCAGCAGTGAATGGAGCGGGGGGGCCACGGATACGCAGTATTTT. Protein product: CASSEWSGGATDTQYF.

The rearrangement uses TRBV6-1 and TRBJ1-6, with D hard to call. Germline V gene lookup returns CDR1 MNHNS and CDR2 SASEGT. This CDR3 comprises 15 residues. The ends were cut back, 2 bases at V and 13 bases at J, with 18 bases in the middle. The CDR3 sequence is CASSELGLSLGPLHF. The DNA for the CDR3 is TGTGCCAGCAGTGAACTGGGCCTGAGTCTTGGGCCCCTCCACTTT.

This chain joins TRBV5-5 and TRBJ1-3; D uncertain. Germline-derived CDR1 and CDR2 are SGHKS and YYEKEE (reference sequence). The CDR3 sequence is 13 residues long. Deletions cut 0 bases from V and 2 bases from J, with 3 bases between. DNA for the CDR3: TGTGCCAGCAGCTTGGGGCCTGGAAACACCATATATTTT. It specifies CASSLGPGNTIYF.

This chain connects TRBV7-3 to TRBJ2-1; TRBD2 aligns across 11 bases. V gave up 2 bases and J gave up 9 bases; unmatched junction bases: 6. The V gene's germline CDR1 is SGHTA and CDR2 FQGTGA. The CDR3 length is 15 residues. The CDR3 spells CASSLLAGGSTEQFF. Written as DNA, the CDR3 is TGTGCCAGCAGCTTACTAGCGGGGGGTTCCACTGAGCAGTTCTTC.

This chain uses TRBV7-3 with TRBJ2-1; D tentatively reads TRBD1 or TRBD2 (6 bases each). The CDR3 has 13 residues. V was trimmed by 2 bases and J by 9 bases, leaving 11 bases between them. CDR1 is SGHTA and CDR2 is FQGTGA in the germline V gene. CDR3: CASSLFEGGEQFF. The CDR3 DNA reads TGTGCCAGCAGCTTATTCGAGGGGGGTGAGCAGTTCTTC.

This sequence joins TRBV18 and TRBJ2-3, with 7 bases that match TRBD1. J was trimmed by 6 bases and V by 3 bases; bases with no gene match: 9. CDR1 KGHSH and CDR2 LQKENI come from the germline V gene. The CDR3 has 15 residues. The CDR3, as DNA: TGTGCCAGCTCACCTCCGGACAGGTCCATGGATACGCAGTATTTT. This sequence encodes CASSPPDRSMDTQYF.

This clone has a handful of counts. The chain employs TRBV6-6 and TRBJ2-5, with 14 bases aligning to TRBD2. Unmatched junction bases numbered 2, after V lost 5 bases and J lost 6 bases. The CDR3 covers 14 residues. Germline values: CDR1 MNHNY, CDR2 SVGAGI (reference sequence). CDR3 sequence reads: CASSGTSGGKTQYF. CDR3 sequence (DNA): TGTGCCAGCAGTGGGACTAGCGGGGGAAAGACCCAGTACTTC.

This sequence joins TRBV28 and TRBJ2-7, with TRBD2 matching over 10 bases. Germline lookup yields CDR1 MDHEN and CDR2 SYDVKM. V gave up 5 bases and J gave up 0 bases; unmatched junction bases: 7. The CDR3 contains 16 residues. In DNA form, the CDR3 reads TGTGCCAGCAGTGGGGTACTAGCGGGGATCTCCTACGAGCAGTACTTC. Translation gives CASSGVLAGISYEQYF.

The V gene is TRBV19, the J gene TRBJ2-7; TRBD1 matches 8 bases. This CDR3 has 14 amino acids. Germline CDR1 is LNHDA and CDR2 is SQIVND (reference sequence). V lost 4 bases to trimming and J lost 1 base; unmatched junction nucleotides: 3. The CDR3 protein is CASSTDRGSYEQYF. CDR3 bases: TGTGCCAGTAGTACAGACAGGGGTTCCTACGAGCAGTACTTC.

This chain joins TRBV4-2 and TRBJ2-2; 10 positions agree with TRBD2. The germline V gene encodes CDR1 LGHNA and CDR2 YNFKEQ. The V segment lost 0 bases and the J segment 1 base; nucleotides outside the gene matches: 8. The length of the CDR3 is 19 residues. The CDR3 here is CASSQDRLAGAMNTGELFF. CDR3 DNA: TGTGCCAGCAGCCAAGATCGGCTAGCGGGAGCCATGAACACCGGGGAGCTGTTTTTT.

In the case of this clone: Just one base apart from a much larger clone, this may be a read error. Within the sample, other DNA sequences also encode this same CDR3. The chain employs TRBV5-1 and TRBJ2-7; possible D gene TRBD1, 6 bases. Germline CDR1 and CDR2: SGHRS and YFSETQ. This CDR3 has 13 residues. V lost 1 base, J lost 2 bases, and 7 bases lay in between. The CDR3, as DNA: TGCGCCAGCAGCTTGCAGGGGACCTACGAGCAGTACTTC. It is translated as CASSLQGTYEQYF.

On this clone itself: One end of the junction fails to match germline, which may point to a read error. The chain employs TRBV6-1 and TRBJ2-7; no reliable D call. Per the germline V gene, CDR1 is MNHNS and CDR2 is SASEGT. CDR3 size: 15 residues. The CDR3 loop is CASTWTVLGSSEKYF. As DNA, the CDR3 is TGTGCCAGCACCTGGACCGTTCTGGGGTCGAGCGAGAAGTACTTC.